These T cell receptor beta chains were read from a single sample in a study of response to subunit inactivated influenza vaccine. TCRdb independently ran MiXCR on the RT-PCR reads; one entry per CDR3 protein. Found here are 450,000 to 600,000 distinct CDR3 sequences, less than 7.5% of them singletons; the top ten hold less than 15%. Source: PBMCs from blood, taken 23 to 25 months after vaccination. These receptors came from a man in his fifties or sixties who received an inactivated influenza vaccine. The CDR3 runs from the conserved cysteine through the conserved F or W. Fields, in order: V gene, CDR3 protein.

v_gene: TRBV4-1
CDR3aa: CASSQETGGRGGYTF

v_gene: TRBV29-1
CDR3aa: CSVETGYNQPQHF

v_gene: TRBV6-2/TRBV6-3
CDR3aa: CASNRLRHLNQPQHF

v_gene: TRBV20-1
CDR3aa: CSARGSGTHEQYF

v_gene: TRBV6-1
CDR3aa: CASRAISAGGVSKNIQYF

v_gene: TRBV28
CDR3aa: CASSPGVALFF

v_gene: TRBV4-3
CDR3aa: CASSQDRRLRSEKLFF

v_gene: TRBV7-2
CDR3aa: CASSFRGGGSSYEQYF

v_gene: TRBV4-3
CDR3aa: CASSQTSGRANEQFF

v_gene: TRBV4-2
CDR3aa: CASSRQTGSGANVLTF

v_gene: TRBV7-8
CDR3aa: CASSLANRRRSYNEQFF

v_gene: TRBV20-1
CDR3aa: CSASRGSQKPQHF

v_gene: TRBV6-1
CDR3aa: CASRPGTGVTSGRYEQYF

v_gene: TRBV7-2
CDR3aa: CASSLAPPGMASPLHF

v_gene: TRBV12-3/TRBV12-4
CDR3aa: CTCCFGYSGGERQETQYF

v_gene: TRBV6-2/TRBV6-3
CDR3aa: CATSDSFNQPQHF

v_gene: TRBV18
CDR3aa: CASSPGEQGYEQYF

v_gene: TRBV7-3
CDR3aa: CASSLIVGTGGRGRLYNEQFF